These 29 T cell receptor beta chains share one sample of origin, sequenced in a study of HIV-infected patients and healthy controls. Whole blood was used without fractionation, so all unsorted peripheral T cells were included. 450 to 600 ng RNA was reverse transcribed with alpha and beta constant-region primers. Alpha and beta chain libraries were made separately by chain-specific third strand synthesis with multiplexing indices. TCRdb reprocessed the 5' RACE reads via MiXCR and lists one record per CDR3 protein. The table includes approximately 22,000 distinct CDR3 sequences, roughly 7.9% detected once. Sequencing input: blood. The receptors originated from an adult in good health.

This clonotype occurred many times. The chain carries TRBV7-9 and TRBJ2-7; TRBD1 might be the D (6 bases). The CDR3 is 16 amino acids. V was pared by 6 bases and J by 4 bases, with 22 bases between. Germline CDR1 reads SEHNR; CDR2 reads FQNEAQ (reference sequence). This CDR3 is CASSITSGATFYEQYF. CDR3 sequence (DNA): TGTGCCAGCAGTATAACCTCAGGGGCAACCTTTTACGAGCAGTACTTC.

This clonotype was seen repeatedly, ten times or more. V usage is TRBV5-5 and J usage is TRBJ1-5; a possible D gene is TRBD1 (6 bases). V dropped 3 bases and J dropped 0 bases, with 7 bases sitting between them. The germline CDR1 and CDR2 sequences are SGHKS and YYEKEE (reference sequence). CDR3 length equals 14 residues. The CDR3 here is CASSSDSSNQPQHF. CDR3 in DNA: TGTGCCAGCAGCTCGGACAGTAGCAATCAGCCCCAGCATTTT.

This clonotype has at least ten counts. The chain links TRBV4-1 to TRBJ2-3, with TRBD2 matching 8 bases. Germline trimming cut 0 bases from V and 3 bases from J; bases unmatched to any gene: 8. This CDR3 is 17 amino acids long. CDR1 is MGHRA and CDR2 is YSYEKL in the germline V gene. CDR3 residues: CASSQDLSGGLTDTQYF. CDR3 DNA sequence: TGCGCCAGCAGCCAAGATCTTTCGGGGGGGCTGACAGATACGCAGTATTTT.

Relative to its sample, this clonotype is medium-sized. V and J are TRBV6-4 and TRBJ2-3; D uncertain. The ends were cut back, 0 bases at V and 2 bases at J, with 9 bases in the middle. There are 15 residues in the CDR3. Germline CDR1 reads MRHNA; CDR2 reads SNTAGT. CDR3 region: CASSDSDSPTDTQYF. CDR3 in DNA: TGTGCCAGCAGTGACTCAGATAGCCCCACAGATACGCAGTATTTT.

This clonotype was counted ten times or more. CDR3 protein: CASSLSRDNEQFF. In nucleotides, the CDR3 is TGTGCCAGCTCACTTTCCAGGGATAATGAGCAGTTCTTC. This chain uses TRBV18 with TRBJ2-1; tentative D call: TRBD1 (5 bases). V was shortened by 4 bases and J by 7 bases, with 11 bases between the two germline ends. The CDR3 contains 13 residues. Germline V lookup: CDR1 KGHSH, CDR2 LQKENI.

This clonotype has at least ten counts. The V gene is TRBV7-9, the J gene TRBJ1-1; D is ambiguous. The CDR3 length is 13 residues. Germline CDR1 and CDR2: SEHNR and FQNEAQ (reference sequence). V was pared by 1 base and J by 5 bases, with 8 bases between. The CDR3 loop is CASSLEVVTEAFF. The CDR3 nucleotides read TGTGCCAGCAGCTTAGAGGTGGTGACTGAAGCTTTCTTT.

This clonotype was detected ten times or more. The chain combines TRBV27 with TRBJ2-3, with a tentative D call TRBD2 (6 bases). V lost 6 bases to trimming and J lost 0 bases, with 19 bases between them. The CDR3 runs 17 residues. Per the germline V gene, CDR1 is MNHEY and CDR2 is SMNVEV (reference sequence). The CDR3: CASSRLQGGSSTDTQYF. CDR3 coding DNA: TGTGCCAGCAGCAGACTCCAGGGAGGATCTAGCACAGATACGCAGTATTTT.

This clonotype was seen only a few times. The genes are TRBV29-1 and TRBJ2-3; TRBD1 might be the D (5 bases). V lost 4 bases, J lost 1 base, and 12 bases lay in between. CDR3 length: 14 residues. CDR1 and CDR2 (germline): SQVTM, ANQGSEA. The DNA for the CDR3 is TGCAGCGTTGCACAGGATTTCCGCACAGATACGCAGTATTTT. As protein: CSVAQDFRTDTQYF.

This clonotype was counted at least ten times. The chain carries TRBV7-2 and TRBJ1-4; possible D gene TRBD1, 6 bases. The V end lost 2 bases, the J end lost 0 bases, and 7 bases lay between the germline ends. Germline CDR1 reads SGHTA; CDR2 reads FQGNSA. There are 15 residues in the CDR3. In DNA, the CDR3 is TGTGCCAGCAGCTTAAGGGGGGCAACTAATGAAAAACTGTTTTTT. It encodes CASSLRGATNEKLFF.

This clonotype was detected a few times. The V gene is TRBV9, the J gene TRBJ1-2; D not resolved. CDR3 size: 12 residues. The germline V gene encodes CDR1 SGDLS and CDR2 YYNGEE. With 0 bases removed from V and 5 bases from J, the gap between germline ends came to 5 bases. Written as DNA, the CDR3 is TGTGCCAGCAGCGTAGACGAATATGGCTACACCTTC. This encodes CASSVDEYGYTF.

In its sample, this clonotype was seen many times. The chain links TRBV7-9 to TRBJ2-7, with D perhaps TRBD1 or TRBD2 (5 bases each). The V end was cut by 5 bases, the J end by 6 bases, with 17 bases between. The CDR3 length is 14 residues. The V gene's germline CDR1 is SEHNR and CDR2 FQNEAQ (reference sequence). The CDR3 coding sequence is TGTGCCAGCAGCGACACTTTTACTGGGGGCGAGCAGTACTTC. Translated, it gives CASSDTFTGGEQYF.

This chain connects TRBV27 to TRBJ2-7, with D uncertain. The CDR3 contains 13 residues. Trimming cost V 2 bases and J 4 bases, with 9 bases left between them. The germline V gene encodes CDR1 MNHEY and CDR2 SMNVEV (reference sequence). As DNA, the CDR3 is TGTGCCAGCAGTTTAATACTGGGGTACGAGCAGTACTTC. It translates to CASSLILGYEQYF.

There are many counts of this clonotype. The chain is built from TRBV18 and TRBJ1-6, with unresolved D. V was cut by 3 bases and J by 10 bases, with 4 bases left in between. Germline assignment: CDR1 KGHSH and CDR2 LQKENI. The CDR3 is made up of 11 amino acids. CDR3 sequence reads: CASSPGSPLHF. In DNA form, the CDR3 reads TGTGCCAGCTCACCTGGATCACCCCTCCACTTT.

Notes on this clonotype: One junction end disagrees with the germline gene, perhaps due to a read error. This chain uses TRBV20-1 with TRBJ2-3; a possible D gene is TRBD2 (6 bases). Germline lookup yields CDR1 DFQATT and CDR2 SNEGSKA (reference sequence). CDR3 length: 14 residues. For the CDR3, the DNA is TGCAGTGCTACGGGACTTCCAAACACACATACGCAGTATTTT. Translation gives CSATGLPNTHTQYF.

V and J are TRBV19 and TRBJ1-1; weak D call: TRBD1 (6 bases). CDR1 and CDR2 (germline): LNHDA, SQIVND (reference sequence). Between the trimmed V and J ends, which lost 0 bases and 2 bases, there was a span of 10 bases. The CDR3 totals 15 residues. CDR3 nucleotide sequence: TGTGCCAGTAGTATAGACATACAGGGCAACACTGAAGCTTTCTTT. It encodes CASSIDIQGNTEAFF.

This clonotype was detected many times. V gene TRBV7-2 combines with J gene TRBJ2-2; D gene unclear. The CDR3 spans 15 residues. The ends were cut back, 5 bases at V and 0 bases at J, with 10 bases in the middle. Germline CDR1 SGHTA, CDR2 FQGNSA. CDR3 in DNA: TGTGCCAGCAGCCCTTGGCAGTCGAACACCGGGGAGCTGTTTTTT. Its protein product is CASSPWQSNTGELFF. Filled out from reference TRBV7-2 and TRBJ2-2, the complete variable domain reads GAGVSQSPSNKVTEKGKDVELRCDPISGHTALYWYRQSLGQGLEFLIYFQGNSAPDKSGLPSDRFSAERTGGSVSTLTIQRTQQEDSAVYLCASSPWQSNTGELFFGEGSRLTVL.

This clonotype came up many times. The chain joins TRBV5-1 to TRBJ2-5; the D gene is possibly TRBD2 (6 bases). The CDR3 contains 15 residues. Germline CDR1 reads SGHRS; CDR2 reads YFSETQ. V was pared by 1 base and J by 4 bases, with 14 bases between. The CDR3 nucleotides read TGCGCCAGCAGCTTGTTCAACCCGGAGGGAGAGACCCAGTACTTC. Protein sequence: CASSLFNPEGETQYF.

This clonotype occurred many times. V and J are TRBV7-2 and TRBJ1-1; D not certain. Trimming removed 5 bases from V and 3 bases from J, with 19 bases in between. The CDR3 length is 16 residues. Germline CDR1 and CDR2: SGHTA and FQGNSA. Here the CDR3 DNA reads TGTGCCAGCAGCAAAGGCGTCTCGAACCTATACACTGAAGCTTTCTTT. Its protein is CASSKGVSNLYTEAFF.

V usage is TRBV11-2 and J usage is TRBJ1-1; D possibly corresponds to TRBD1 (5 bases). This CDR3 is built from 14 residues. The germline V gene has CDR1 SGHAT and CDR2 FQNNGV. V lost 4 bases, J lost 0 bases, and 9 bases lay in between. CDR3 residues: CASSSETVNTEAFF. CDR3 DNA sequence: TGTGCCAGCAGCTCAGAGACAGTGAACACTGAAGCTTTCTTT.

There are a few counts of this clonotype. The rearrangement links TRBV6-6 to TRBJ2-1, with 8 positions matching TRBD2. Germline V gives CDR1 MNHNY, CDR2 SVGAGI (reference sequence). The CDR3 extends over 15 amino acids. Unmatched junction bases numbered 7, after V lost 6 bases and J lost 3 bases. The CDR3 region is CASSPPGLDYNEQFF. CDR3 in DNA: TGTGCCAGCAGCCCCCCGGGACTAGACTACAATGAGCAGTTCTTC.

This clonotype was counted at least ten times. The chain links TRBV2 to TRBJ1-5; no clear D. Germline V gene sequence: CDR1 SNHLY, CDR2 FYNNEI. The CDR3 loop spans 15 amino acids. V lost 1 base and J 4 bases, leaving 11 bases between the germline ends. CDR3 DNA sequence: TGTGCCAGCAGTGAAGTGAAGGCACCTAATCAGCCCCAGCATTTT. It yields the protein CASSEVKAPNQPQHF.

This clonotype counts as medium-sized. V gene TRBV6-2 or TRBV6-3 combines with J gene TRBJ1-2; 7 bases line up with TRBD1. There are 15 residues in the CDR3. The germline V gene has CDR1 MNHEY and CDR2 SVGEGT. V dropped 2 bases and J dropped 6; count of bases not matched to a gene: 9. The CDR3 here is CASSYRGRGNDGYTF. The CDR3 DNA is TGTGCCAGCAGTTACCGGGGCAGGGGGAACGATGGCTACACCTTC.

This clonotype was seen many times. J is TRBJ1-1 and V is TRBV12-3 or TRBV12-4; no reliable D call. V shed 7 bases and J shed 0 bases, with 15 bases lying between them. The CDR3 extends over 15 amino acids. The CDR3 region is CASIPFPAMNTEAFF. Here the CDR3 DNA reads TGTGCCAGCATCCCCTTTCCGGCCATGAACACTGAAGCTTTCTTT.

This clonotype was seen repeatedly, ten times or more. V is TRBV29-1 and J is TRBJ2-7; D is uncertain. The germline V and J ends were trimmed by 7 bases and 3 bases, with 19 bases remaining between them. The germline CDR1 and CDR2 sequences are SQVTM and ANQGSEA. This CDR3 has 14 residues. The CDR3 region has the DNA TGCAGCGGCGTCCGGACCCTACCCAACTACGAGCAGTACTTC. This encodes CSGVRTLPNYEQYF.

This chain uses TRBV12-3 or TRBV12-4 with TRBJ1-2; no definite D call. The CDR3 has 12 residues. The germline V and J ends were trimmed by 6 bases and 11 bases, with 16 bases remaining between them. Here the CDR3 reads CASSPGIWLYTF. CDR3 sequence (DNA): TGTGCCAGCAGCCCTGGGATATGGCTATACACCTTC.

The sample holds many counts of this clonotype. The chain links TRBV5-1 to TRBJ2-1; D not resolved. V lost 1 base, J lost 7 bases, and 9 bases lay in between. CDR1 SGHRS and CDR2 YFSETQ come from the germline V gene. The CDR3 extends over 13 amino acids. Here the CDR3 reads CASSLHIANEQFF. In DNA, the CDR3 is TGCGCCAGCAGCTTGCATATCGCGAATGAGCAGTTCTTC.

This clonotype was recorded many times. This chain links TRBV28 with TRBJ2-2; no clear D gene. Between the trimmed V and J ends, which lost 2 bases and 4 bases, there was a span of 8 bases. CDR1 and CDR2 from the germline V gene are MDHEN and SYDVKM. The CDR3 has 14 residues. The CDR3 sequence is CASSLGLSTGELFF. The CDR3 region has the DNA TGTGCCAGCAGTTTAGGGCTATCCACCGGGGAGCTGTTTTTT.

This clonotype was counted many times. The chain's CDR3 is CASSTKGQERTTEAFF. CDR3 in DNA: TGCGCCAGCAGCACCAAAGGACAGGAGAGGACCACTGAAGCTTTCTTT. V usage is TRBV5-1 and J usage is TRBJ1-1, with TRBD1 matching 7 bases. CDR3 length: 16 residues. Germline trimming cut 4 bases from V and 4 bases from J; bases unmatched to any gene: 13. Per germline, CDR1 SGHRS and CDR2 YFSETQ.

The chain carries TRBV11-2 and TRBJ2-2; 13 bases align to TRBD2. This CDR3 is 17 amino acids long. With V trimmed by 5 bases and J by 6 bases, 9 bases remained unmatched. Germline V lookup: CDR1 SGHAT, CDR2 FQNNGV. The chain's CDR3 is CASSAPILAGGSGELFF. The CDR3 nucleotides are TGTGCCAGCAGCGCACCTATACTAGCGGGGGGGTCCGGGGAGCTGTTTTTT.